This TCR beta chain is from a study of PD-1 blockade in classical Hodgkin lymphoma (dated by TCRdb to 2018 to 2021). Regarding the research as a whole: Nivolumab dosing was 3 mg/kg intravenously every 2 weeks, continuing until either disease progression or unacceptable toxicity. The study used TCR beta sequencing and CyTOF to define a peripheral blood immune signature of response to PD-1 blockade in classical Hodgkin lymphoma. Paper-wide results and their limitations: The study was restricted to a single clinical trial cohort, and the causes of repertoire differences, possibly disease activity or prior therapy, were left undefined. CD4+ but not CD8+ TCR diversity rose significantly by C4D1 (p=0.0027 vs p=0.16), most apparent in complete responders (p=0.02). Baseline TCR diversity was reported to be lower in newly diagnosed patients than in healthy donors, and even lower in relapsed/refractory patients. Lower diversity was observed in patients in whom nivolumab was started less than 1 year after ASCT, and these patients were excluded from later analyses so that confounding by immune reconstitution would be avoided. Among trial patients, those achieving complete response had baseline diversity similar to that of newly diagnosed patients, while diversity was significantly lower in partial responders and progressors.

This clone was seen a handful of times. No cognate antigen has been identified for it. The record has no base qualities; no much larger clone is one base away. The Qiagen DNeasy kit was used to extract genomic DNA from unsorted PBMCs and from the negatively selected CD4+ and CD8+ fractions. TCR beta CDR3 regions were subjected to amplification by immunoSEQ multiplex PCR with primers that anneal to V and J segments. A synthetic immune receptor repertoire was used to minimize amplification bias, and any residual bias was removed computationally once sequencing was done. The study's processing was this. Repertoire diversity was quantified as the Shannon entropy index using custom Python scripts. The unsorted, CD4+ and CD8+ repertoires were each analyzed separately, with the exception of combined analyses, where CD4+ and CD8+ sequences were merged in silico. Clonal expansion was defined as a frequency increase of at least 2-fold after treatment compared with C1D1, and clones undetected at baseline were assigned a pseudocount of 0.5. Singleton clones were defined as clones with 0 or 1 copy at C1D1, and non-singleton clones were defined as clones with 2 or more copies. Clones expanded in unsorted samples were annotated as CD4+, CD8+ or unknown by matching protein sequences in sorted samples from the same patient. Wilcoxon tests on paired samples were used to test changes in diversity from C1D1 to C4D1. TCRdb mirrors the immuneACCESS table, restricted to in-frame sequences. Some clones are absent from its copies; in checked studies, under half trace to an unresolved V gene, and the reason for the others is unknown. The V and J calls and clone size come from that table; D and trimming were worked out from the DNA. Present in this sample are 29,000 or so clones, roughly 80% of which were seen just once. Less than 0.65% of the sample is taken by the ten largest.

The intended sense of this specimen's time point label: cycle 4 day 1 (C4D1), after 5 to 7 weeks of nivolumab. All trial patients had relapsed after autologous stem cell transplantation, with cohorts A, B and C differing in prior brentuximab vedotin exposure. Using a Miltenyi CD4+ T cell isolation kit, CD4+ T cells were purified from thawed PBMCs through magnetic negative selection. The trial cohort included 55 to 65 patients with relapsed/refractory classical Hodgkin lymphoma, and each patient had a best overall response of complete response, partial response or progressive disease. Single-agent nivolumab was administered to trial patients in the multi-cohort phase II CheckMate 205 trial. An independent review committee assessed best overall response using the 2007 International Working Group response criteria. Trial PBMCs were collected just before the start of nivolumab (C1D1) and during therapy at cycle 2 day 1 and cycle 4 day 1. Peripheral blood was collected in 8 mL Vacutainer Cell Preparation Tubes, from which PBMCs were isolated by centrifugation and then cryopreserved. Purified CD4+ and CD8+ fractions were prepared only for cases with an additional available PBMC sample. Magnetically labelled cells were removed on LS columns in a quadroMACS separator, and the flow-through was collected as the purified fraction.

This sequence was found in a human donor with classical Hodgkin lymphoma. Source: CD4+ T cells from blood, taken before the fourth cycle of nivolumab.

The sequenced DNA is TGCGCCAGCAGCTTGAGTGGACTAGCGGAGGACATTCAGTACTTC. This codes for CASSLSGLAEDIQYF. Rearrangement joined TRBV5-1 to TRBJ2-4; TRBD2 matches 10 bases in the middle. Its CDR3 holds 15 amino acids, cysteine through phenylalanine. Only the CDR3 region is kept as DNA, spanning 45 bases read in frame from base 1. Germline trimming amounts to 1 base on V and 8 bases on J, with 6 as the count of junction bases outside the gene matches. For CDR1 and CDR2, the germline V gene lists SGHRS and YFSETQ.